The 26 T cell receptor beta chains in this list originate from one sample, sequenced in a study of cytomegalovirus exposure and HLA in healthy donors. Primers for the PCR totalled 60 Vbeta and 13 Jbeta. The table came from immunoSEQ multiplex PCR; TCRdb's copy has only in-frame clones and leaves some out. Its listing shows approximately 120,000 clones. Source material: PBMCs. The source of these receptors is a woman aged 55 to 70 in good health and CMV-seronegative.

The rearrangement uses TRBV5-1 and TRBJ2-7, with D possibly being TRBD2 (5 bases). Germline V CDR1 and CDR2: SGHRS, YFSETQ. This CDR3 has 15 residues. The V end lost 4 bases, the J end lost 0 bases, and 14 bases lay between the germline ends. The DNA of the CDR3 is TGCGCCAGCAGCGCCTATAGCGCACTCTCCTACGAGCAGTACTTC. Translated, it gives CASSAYSALSYEQYF.

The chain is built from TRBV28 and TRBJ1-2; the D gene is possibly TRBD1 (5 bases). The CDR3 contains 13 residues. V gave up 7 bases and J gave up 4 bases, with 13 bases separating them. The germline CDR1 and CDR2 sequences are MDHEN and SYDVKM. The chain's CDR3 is CASIPRGFYGYTF. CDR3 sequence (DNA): TGTGCCAGCATCCCTCGGGGGTTCTATGGCTACACCTTC.

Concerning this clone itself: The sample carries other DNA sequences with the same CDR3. As DNA, the CDR3 is TGCGCCAGCAACCTTCAGGGGATGAACACTGAAGCTTTCTTT. This sequence encodes CASNLQGMNTEAFF. The chain combines TRBV5-1 with TRBJ1-1, with D perhaps matching TRBD1 (6 bases). This CDR3 comprises 14 residues. Trimming took 6 bases from V and 0 from J, leaving 12 bases between them. Germline V CDR1 and CDR2: SGHRS, YFSETQ.

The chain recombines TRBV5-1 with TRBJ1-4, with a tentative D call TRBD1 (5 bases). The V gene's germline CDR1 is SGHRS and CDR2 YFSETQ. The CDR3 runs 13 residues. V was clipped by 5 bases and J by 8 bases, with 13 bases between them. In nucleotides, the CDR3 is TGCGCCAGCAGGGCGGGAAGGGGCGAAAAACTGTTTTTT. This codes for CASRAGRGEKLFF.

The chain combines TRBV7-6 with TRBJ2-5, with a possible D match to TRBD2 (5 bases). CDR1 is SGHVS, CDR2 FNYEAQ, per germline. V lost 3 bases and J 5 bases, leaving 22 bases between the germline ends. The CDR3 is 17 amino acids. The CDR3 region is CASSFPSRARSGETQYF. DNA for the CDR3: TGTGCCAGCAGCTTCCCATCTAGGGCGCGATCGGGGGAGACCCAGTACTTC.

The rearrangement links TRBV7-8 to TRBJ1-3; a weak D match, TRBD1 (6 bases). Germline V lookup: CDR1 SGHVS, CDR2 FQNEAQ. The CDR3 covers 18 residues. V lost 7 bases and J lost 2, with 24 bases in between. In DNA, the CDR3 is TGTGCCAGCAACGAAGGGGGGGCAGGGATGTTTCCTGGAAACACCATATATTTT. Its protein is CASNEGGAGMFPGNTIYF.

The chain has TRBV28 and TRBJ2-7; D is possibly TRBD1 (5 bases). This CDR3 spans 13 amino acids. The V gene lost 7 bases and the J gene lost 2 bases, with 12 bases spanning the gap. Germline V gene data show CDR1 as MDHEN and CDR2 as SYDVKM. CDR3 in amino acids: CASKPTVTYEQYF. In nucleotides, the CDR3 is TGTGCCAGCAAACCGACAGTCACCTACGAGCAGTACTTC.

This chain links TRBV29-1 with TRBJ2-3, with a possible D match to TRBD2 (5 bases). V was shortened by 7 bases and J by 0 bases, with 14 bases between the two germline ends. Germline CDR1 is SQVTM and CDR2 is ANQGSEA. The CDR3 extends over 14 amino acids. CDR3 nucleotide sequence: TGCAGCGGGACCCCTAGCAGCAGCACAGATACGCAGTATTTT. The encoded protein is CSGTPSSSTDTQYF.

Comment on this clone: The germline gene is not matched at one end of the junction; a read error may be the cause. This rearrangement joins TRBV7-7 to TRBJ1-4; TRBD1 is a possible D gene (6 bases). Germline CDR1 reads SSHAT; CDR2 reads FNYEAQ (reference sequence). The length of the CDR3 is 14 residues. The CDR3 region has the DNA TGTGCTAGCAGCTTGGGGGGGCCGGATGAAAAACTGTTTTTT. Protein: CASSLGGPDEKLFF.

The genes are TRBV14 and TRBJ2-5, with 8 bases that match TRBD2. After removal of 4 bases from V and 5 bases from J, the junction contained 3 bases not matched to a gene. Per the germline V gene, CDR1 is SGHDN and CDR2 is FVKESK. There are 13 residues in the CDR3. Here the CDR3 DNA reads TGTGCCAGCAGCCCATTAGCGGGGGAGACCCAGTACTTC. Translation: CASSPLAGETQYF.

The CDR3 sequence: CASSLVAGEGNEQFF. CDR3 sequence (DNA): TGTGCCAGCAGCTTAGTCGCAGGGGAGGGCAATGAGCAGTTCTTC. The chain combines TRBV7-3 with TRBJ2-1; D is possibly TRBD2 (7 bases). Trimming stripped 2 bases from V and 6 bases from J, with 14 bases between. CDR1 is SGHTA and CDR2 is FQGTGA in the germline V gene. The CDR3 length is 15 residues.

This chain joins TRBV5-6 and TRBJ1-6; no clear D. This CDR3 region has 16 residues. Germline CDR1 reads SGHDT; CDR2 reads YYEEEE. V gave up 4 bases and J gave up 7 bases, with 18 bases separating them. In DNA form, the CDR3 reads TGTGCCAGCAGCCGGGCAACGACGGGGAGGAATTCACCCCTCCACTTT. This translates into CASSRATTGRNSPLHF.

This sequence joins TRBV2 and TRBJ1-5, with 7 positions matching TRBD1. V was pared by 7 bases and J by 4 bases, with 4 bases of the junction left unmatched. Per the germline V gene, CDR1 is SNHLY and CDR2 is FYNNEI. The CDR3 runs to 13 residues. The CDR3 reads CASTLTGNQPQHF. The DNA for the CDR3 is TGTGCCAGCACATTGACAGGGAATCAGCCCCAGCATTTT.

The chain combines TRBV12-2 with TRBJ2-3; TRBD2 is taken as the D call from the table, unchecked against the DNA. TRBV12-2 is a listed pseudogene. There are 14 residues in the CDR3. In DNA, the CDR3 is TGTGCAAGTCGCTCCCGTGAGGACACAGATACGCAGTATTTT. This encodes CASRSREDTDTQYF.

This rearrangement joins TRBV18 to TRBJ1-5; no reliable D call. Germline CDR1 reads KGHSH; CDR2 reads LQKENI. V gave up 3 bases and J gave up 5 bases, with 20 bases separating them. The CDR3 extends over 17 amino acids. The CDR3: CASSPPSLSRGDQPQHF. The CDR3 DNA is TGTGCCAGCTCACCTCCGTCGTTGTCACGCGGGGATCAGCCCCAGCATTTT.

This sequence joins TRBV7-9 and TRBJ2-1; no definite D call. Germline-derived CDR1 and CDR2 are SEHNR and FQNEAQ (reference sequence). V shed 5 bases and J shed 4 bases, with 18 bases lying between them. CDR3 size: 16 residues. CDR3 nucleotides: TGTGCCAGCAGCCGACGTAGTAGCTACGGGTACAATGAGCAGTTCTTC. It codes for CASSRRSSYGYNEQFF.

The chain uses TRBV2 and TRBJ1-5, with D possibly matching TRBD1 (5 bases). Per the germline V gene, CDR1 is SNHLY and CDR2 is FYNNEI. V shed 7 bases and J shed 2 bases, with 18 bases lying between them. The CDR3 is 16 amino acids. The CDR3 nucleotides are TGTGCCAGCATGCTGGGAACAGGTACGGGCAATCAGCCCCAGCATTTT. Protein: CASMLGTGTGNQPQHF.

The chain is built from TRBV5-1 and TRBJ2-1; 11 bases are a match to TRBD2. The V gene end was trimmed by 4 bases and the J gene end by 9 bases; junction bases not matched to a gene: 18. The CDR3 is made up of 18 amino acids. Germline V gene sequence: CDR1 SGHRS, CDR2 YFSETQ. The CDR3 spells CASSPTSIAGGIGGEQFF. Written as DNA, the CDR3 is TGCGCCAGCAGCCCGACCTCGATAGCGGGAGGGATAGGCGGTGAGCAGTTCTTC.

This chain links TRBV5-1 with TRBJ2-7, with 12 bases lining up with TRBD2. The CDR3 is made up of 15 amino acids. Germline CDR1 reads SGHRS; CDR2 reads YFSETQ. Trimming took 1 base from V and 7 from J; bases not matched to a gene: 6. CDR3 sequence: CASSLTSGGLMEQYF. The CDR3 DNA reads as TGCGCCAGCAGCTTGACTAGCGGGGGGTTGATGGAGCAGTACTTC.

CDR3 nucleotide sequence: TGTGCCATCAGCACACAGGGAAATGAAAAACTGTTTTTT. This translates into CAISTQGNEKLFF. This rearrangement joins TRBV10-3 to TRBJ1-4, with D possibly matching TRBD1 (6 bases). This CDR3 spans 13 amino acids. CDR1 ENHRY and CDR2 SYGVKD come from the germline V gene. Deletions cut 6 bases from V and 5 bases from J, with 10 bases between.

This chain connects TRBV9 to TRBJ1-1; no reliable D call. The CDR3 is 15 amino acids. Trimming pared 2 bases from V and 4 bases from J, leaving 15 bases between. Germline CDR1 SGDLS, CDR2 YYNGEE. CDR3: CASSVEGSGSTEAFF. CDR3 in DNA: TGTGCCAGCAGCGTCGAGGGCAGTGGTAGCACTGAAGCTTTCTTT.

The CDR3 region has the DNA TGTGCCATCAGTCCCGTCGGAGGAGACGAGCAGTACTTC. Translation: CAISPVGGDEQYF. This sequence joins TRBV10-3 and TRBJ2-7; tentative D call: TRBD2 (5 bases). Per germline, CDR1 ENHRY and CDR2 SYGVKD. Trimming shortened V by 5 bases and J by 5 bases, and 13 bases separated the two germline ends. This CDR3 is built from 13 residues.

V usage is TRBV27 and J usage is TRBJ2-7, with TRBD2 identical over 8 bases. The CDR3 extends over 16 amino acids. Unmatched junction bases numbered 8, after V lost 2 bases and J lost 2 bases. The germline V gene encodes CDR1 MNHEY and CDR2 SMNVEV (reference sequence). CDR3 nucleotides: TGTGCCAGCAGTTTAACTTTCCTAGCGGGTGCCTACGAGCAGTACTTC. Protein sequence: CASSLTFLAGAYEQYF.

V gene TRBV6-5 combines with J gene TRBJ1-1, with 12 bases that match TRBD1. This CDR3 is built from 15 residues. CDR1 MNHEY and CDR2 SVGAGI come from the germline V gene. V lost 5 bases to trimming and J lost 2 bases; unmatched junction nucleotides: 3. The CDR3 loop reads CASSPGQGANTEAFF. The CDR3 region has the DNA TGTGCCAGCAGTCCGGGACAGGGGGCAAACACTGAAGCTTTCTTT.

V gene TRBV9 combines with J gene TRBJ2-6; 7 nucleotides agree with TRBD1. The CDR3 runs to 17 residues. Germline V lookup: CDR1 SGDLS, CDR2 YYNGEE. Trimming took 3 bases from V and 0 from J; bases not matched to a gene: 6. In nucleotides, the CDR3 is TGTGCCAGCAGCGGAACAGGGGATCGCTCTGGGGCCAACGTCCTGACTTTC. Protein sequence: CASSGTGDRSGANVLTF.

The CDR3 DNA reads TGTGCCAGCAGTCTAGCGGGAGCGGCCTACGAGCAGTACTTC. As protein: CASSLAGAAYEQYF. The chain employs TRBV5-6 and TRBJ2-5, with 10 bases lining up with TRBD2. The J call may be incorrect, as the DNA end agrees better with TRBJ2-7. The length of the CDR3 is 14 residues. Looked up from germline, CDR1 is SGHDT and CDR2 is YYEEEE.